This entry lists 15 T cell receptor beta chains sequenced from one sample in a study of T cell responses to AZD1222 COVID-19 vaccine. Some clones are missing from TCRdb's copy, which holds only in-frame ones; the method was immunoSEQ multiplex PCR. The sample yields roughly 140,000 clones, approximately 88% seen once. Sequenced material: peripheral blood, taken on day 0 of AZD1222 vaccination. These receptors all stem from an adult in good health.

As DNA, the CDR3 is TGTGCCAGCTCACCCTACTCGGGACAGGGGTCCACTGAAGCTTTCTTT. Protein product: CASSPYSGQGSTEAFF. This rearrangement joins TRBV18 to TRBJ1-1; TRBD1 agrees at 10 bases. The V gene end was trimmed by 3 bases and the J gene end by 4 bases; junction bases not matched to a gene: 8. There are 16 residues in the CDR3. Germline loops: CDR1 KGHSH, CDR2 LQKENI.

This chain uses TRBV19 with TRBJ1-1; 8 bases agree with TRBD1. The length of the CDR3 is 11 residues. Germline V lookup: CDR1 LNHDA, CDR2 SQIVND (reference sequence). Trimming removed 8 bases from V and 8 bases from J; junction bases left unmatched: 4. CDR3 nucleotides: TGTGCCAGTTATAGACAGGGGGAAGCTTTCTTT. Protein sequence: CASYRQGEAFF.

This clone appeared a few times. This chain connects TRBV9 to TRBJ2-3; D unclear. Germline loops: CDR1 SGDLS, CDR2 YYNGEE. The CDR3 sequence is 16 residues long. V lost 4 bases and J lost 0, with 15 bases in between. CDR3 protein: CASSPVGVRSTDTQYF. The CDR3 bases are TGTGCCAGCAGCCCCGTCGGAGTCCGTAGCACAGATACGCAGTATTTT.

The chain joins TRBV5-1 to TRBJ2-7; D is unclear. In germline, CDR1 is SGHRS, CDR2 YFSETQ. The CDR3 consists of 11 residues. V was clipped by 2 bases and J by 2 bases, with 2 bases between them. The CDR3 region has the DNA TGCGCCAGCAGCTTTACCTACGAGCAGTACTTC. It encodes CASSFTYEQYF.

As for this clone: A much larger clone differs by one base, so this may be a read error. The chain is built from TRBV5-4 and TRBJ1-4, with D unclear. CDR1 and CDR2 (germline): SGHNT, YYREEE (reference sequence). The ends were cut back, 5 bases at V and 3 bases at J, with 8 bases in the middle. The CDR3 consists of 13 residues. CDR3 sequence reads: CASSTGPNEKLFF. The CDR3 DNA reads as TGTGCCAGCAGTACGGGTCCTAATGAAAAACTGTTTTTT.

The chain links TRBV6-2 or TRBV6-3 to TRBJ2-1; TRBD2 matches 10 bases. After removal of 0 bases from V and 2 bases from J, the junction contained 4 bases not matched to a gene. Germline V gives CDR1 MNHEY, CDR2 SVGEGT. This CDR3 comprises 17 residues. CDR3 protein: CASSYSPSGSPYNEQFF. The DNA for the CDR3 is TGTGCCAGCAGTTACTCGCCTAGCGGGAGTCCCTACAATGAGCAGTTCTTC.

This sequence joins TRBV27 and TRBJ2-5, with TRBD2 matching over 7 bases. Germline values: CDR1 MNHEY, CDR2 SMNVEV (reference sequence). V shed 1 base and J 4 bases; nucleotides not matched to a gene: 12. CDR3 length: 17 residues. This chain's CDR3 is CASSLLREGRRRETQYF. The CDR3 bases are TGTGCCAGCAGTTTATTGAGGGAGGGCCGTCGGCGAGAGACCCAGTACTTC.

This chain uses TRBV5-4 with TRBJ2-1; D ambiguous. V shed 0 bases and J shed 2 bases, with 9 bases lying between them. From germline, CDR1 is SGHNT and CDR2 YYREEE (reference sequence). CDR3 size: 15 residues. CDR3 residues: CASSLGGRPYNEQFF. The CDR3 nucleotides are TGTGCCAGCAGCTTGGGTGGCAGACCCTACAATGAGCAGTTCTTC.

On this clone itself: One junction end does not reproduce the germline sequence, and a read error may be involved. The chain joins TRBV19 to TRBJ2-4; 12 bases agree with TRBD2. Germline V gives CDR1 LNHDA, CDR2 SQIVND (reference sequence). The CDR3 is 17 amino acids. Written as DNA, the CDR3 is TGTGCCAGTAGTAGCCCTAGAGGGTCTAGCGGGAGGGTCCTGTCGTTTTTC. This gives the protein CASSSPRGSSGRVLSFF.

This chain links TRBV29-1 with TRBJ2-1, with TRBD2 identical over 11 bases. The CDR3 loop spans 14 amino acids. Trimming cost V 3 bases and J 6 bases; bases outside gene matches: 4. Germline V gene lookup returns CDR1 SQVTM and CDR2 ANQGSEA. CDR3: CSVEGTSGLNEQFF. The CDR3 DNA sequence: TGCAGCGTTGAGGGGACTAGCGGACTCAATGAGCAGTTCTTC.

The chain is built from TRBV5-1 and TRBJ2-1; D remains unclear. The CDR3 is 11 residues long. The V end lost 3 bases, the J end lost 6 bases, and 4 bases lay between the germline ends. Germline CDR1 is SGHRS and CDR2 is YFSETQ. The CDR3 sequence: CASSSGNEQFF. The CDR3 DNA is TGCGCCAGCAGCTCCGGCAATGAGCAGTTCTTC.

Only one count was recorded for this clone. The CDR3 DNA follows: TGTGCCAGCAGCTCCCGGGGGACTAGCGGCAAGAGGGAGCAGTACTTC. Translation gives CASSSRGTSGKREQYF. V is TRBV7-8 and J is TRBJ2-7, with 11 bases lining up with TRBD2. There are 16 residues in the CDR3. Losses at the gene ends were 4 bases for V and 7 bases for J; bases not matched to a gene: 12. The germline V gene has CDR1 SGHVS and CDR2 FQNEAQ.

The chain uses TRBV28 and TRBJ2-7; D is possibly TRBD2 (5 bases). Trimming shortened V by 3 bases and J by 0 bases, and 12 bases separated the two germline ends. The CDR3 consists of 15 residues. Germline assignment: CDR1 MDHEN and CDR2 SYDVKM. The CDR3 DNA follows: TGTGCCAGCAGTTTGGAACCTAGCAGCTCCTACGAGCAGTACTTC. Residues: CASSLEPSSSYEQYF.

The rearrangement joins TRBV19 to TRBJ2-7; the D call may be TRBD1 or TRBD2 (5 bases each). V was clipped by 3 bases and J by 2 bases, with 8 bases between them. The CDR3 is 13 residues long. CDR1 LNHDA and CDR2 SQIVND come from the germline V gene (reference sequence). CDR3 in amino acids: CASSIQGPYEQYF. The CDR3 DNA reads TGTGCCAGTAGTATCCAGGGACCCTACGAGCAGTACTTC.

This clone appeared a few times. V gene TRBV6-2 or TRBV6-3 combines with J gene TRBJ2-7; D call uncertain. The CDR3 has 11 amino acids. Germline assignment: CDR1 MNHEY and CDR2 SVGEGT. Trimming removed 6 bases from V and 4 bases from J, with 7 bases in between. The CDR3, as DNA: TGTGCCAGCAGCCCGAATTACGAGCAGTACTTC. It encodes CASSPNYEQYF.